This TCR beta chain stems from a study of blood T cells in healthy people across ages. The V gene's germline CDR1 is MNHEY and CDR2 SMNVEV (reference sequence). The CDR3 spans 14 residues. Trimming removed 5 bases from V and 0 bases from J, with 11 bases in between. There were at least 6 micrograms of total RNA extracted from every sample. This clonotype was recorded a few times. Using a J-beta primer mix together with a sample-barcoded 5' primer, a second PCR was run for about 6 to 11 cycles. Every single cDNA molecule received a tag from a template-switch adaptor with 12 random nucleotides. TCRdb used MiXCR to reprocess the 5' RACE reads, holding one entry per CDR3 protein. The table includes about 1,800,000 distinct CDR3 sequences, 28% detected once.

The receptor comes from a woman aged 25 to 39 in good health. The sequenced material came from blood. The chain carries TRBV27 and TRBJ2-7, with unresolved D. DNA for the CDR3: TGTGCCAGCAGTCCCGTCAACCCCTCCTACGAGCAGTACTTC. It yields the protein CASSPVNPSYEQYF.